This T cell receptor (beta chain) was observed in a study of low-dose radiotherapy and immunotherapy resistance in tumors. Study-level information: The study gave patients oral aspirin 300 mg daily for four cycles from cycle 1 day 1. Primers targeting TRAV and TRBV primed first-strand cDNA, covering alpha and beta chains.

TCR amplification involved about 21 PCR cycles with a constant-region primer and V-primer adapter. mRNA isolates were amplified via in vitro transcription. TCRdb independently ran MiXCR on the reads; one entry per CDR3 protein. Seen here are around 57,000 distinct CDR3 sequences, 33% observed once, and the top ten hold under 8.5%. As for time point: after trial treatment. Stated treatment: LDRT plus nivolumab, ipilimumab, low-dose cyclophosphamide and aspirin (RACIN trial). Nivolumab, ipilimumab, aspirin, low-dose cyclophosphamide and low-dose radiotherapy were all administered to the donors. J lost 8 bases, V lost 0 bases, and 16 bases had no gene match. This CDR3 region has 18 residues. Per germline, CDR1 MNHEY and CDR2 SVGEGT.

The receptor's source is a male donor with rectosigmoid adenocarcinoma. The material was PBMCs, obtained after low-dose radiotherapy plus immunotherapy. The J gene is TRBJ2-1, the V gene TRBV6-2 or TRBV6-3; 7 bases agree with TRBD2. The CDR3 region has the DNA TGTGCCAGCAGTTACTCGAGTCTCGGGGGAGGGCCATCCCATGAGCAGTTCTTC. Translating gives CASSYSSLGGGPSHEQFF.